This TCR beta chain was documented in a study of CD8 T cells in Susac syndrome. Trimming left V 2 bases short and J 0 bases short, with 13 bases between. The germline V gene encodes CDR1 DFQATT and CDR2 SNEGSKA (reference sequence). The CDR3 is 15 residues long. After extraction with the RNeasy kit, about 0.45 to 1 ug of the RNA was reverse transcribed using random hexamers. An immunoSEQ multiplex PCR amplified TCR beta CDR3 over 54 Vbeta and 13 Jbeta. One entry per CDR3 protein results from TCRdb running MiXCR on the immunoSEQ multiplex PCR reads. The sample yields some 130,000 distinct CDR3 sequences, approximately 95% seen once. The CD8+ and CD4+ T cells were isolated magnetically using a negative isolation approach, whereas the TEMRA cells were enriched by FACS.

The chain has TRBV20-1 and TRBJ1-1, with unresolved D. Sequencing was carried out using CD8+ T cells from PBMCs. This TCR was sampled from a human donor with Susac syndrome. The CDR3 DNA reads TGCAGTGCTAGAACATTATTCGAAGTGAACACTGAAGCTTTCTTT. Its protein is CSARTLFEVNTEAFF.